These 14 T cell receptor beta chains originate from one sample sequenced in a study of somatic mutations in cytotoxic T cells in rheumatoid arthritis. The table came from immunoSEQ multiplex PCR; TCRdb's copy has only in-frame clones and leaves some out. The sample lists 15,000 to 20,000 clones, about four fifths occurring once. The sequenced material came from CD8+ T cells sorted from blood. The receptor source for this set is a young man with rheumatoid arthritis.

The V and J genes are TRBV13 and TRBJ2-2; tentatively, D is TRBD2 (6 bases). V lost 2 bases and J 3 bases, leaving 13 bases between the germline ends. The germline V gene encodes CDR1 PRHDT and CDR2 FYEKMQ (reference sequence). This CDR3 has 16 residues. The CDR3 spells CASSLSSGTYTGELFF. As DNA, the CDR3 is TGTGCCAGCAGCTTAAGTTCGGGGACTTACACCGGGGAGCTGTTTTTT.

The V and J genes are TRBV30 and TRBJ1-5; D not certain. V dropped 5 bases and J dropped 6 bases, with 14 bases sitting between them. There are 13 residues in the CDR3. CDR1 is GTSNPN, CDR2 SVGIG, per germline (reference sequence). The CDR3 is CAWEEDPGQPQHF. CDR3 sequence (DNA): TGTGCCTGGGAGGAGGACCCAGGTCAGCCCCAGCATTTT.

This clone was observed a single time. This chain uses TRBV6-5 with TRBJ2-1, with D possibly being TRBD1 or TRBD2 (5 bases each). This CDR3 has 12 residues. Germline CDR1 is MNHEY and CDR2 is SVGAGI. Trimming removed 6 bases at V and 13 bases at J, with 16 bases between. The CDR3 DNA sequence: TGTGCCAGCAGCGAACCCGGGGACCTCCAGTTCTTC. This encodes CASSEPGDLQFF.

The chain employs TRBV27 and TRBJ1-1, with 7 bases fitting TRBD1. The CDR3 spans 14 residues. V lost 1 base, J lost 7 bases, and 6 bases stayed unmatched. Germline values: CDR1 MNHEY, CDR2 SMNVEV (reference sequence). The CDR3, as DNA: TGTGCCAGCAGTTTATTCAGGGGGTCTGATGAAGCTTTCTTT. Its protein product is CASSLFRGSDEAFF.

This clone was observed once. The chain has TRBV5-4 and TRBJ1-3, with TRBD1 as a possible D gene (5 bases). This CDR3 has 15 amino acids. Trimming shortened V by 5 bases and J by 1 base, and 13 bases separated the two germline ends. Per the germline V gene, CDR1 is SGHNT and CDR2 is YYREEE (reference sequence). CDR3 sequence: CASSQGLFSGNTIYF. In DNA, the CDR3 is TGTGCCAGCAGTCAGGGCCTATTTTCTGGAAACACCATATATTTT. The whole variable domain, remainder taken from reference TRBV5-4 and TRBJ1-3, is ETGVTQSPTHLIKTRGQQVTLRCSSQSGHNTVSWYQQALGQGPQFIFQYYREEENGRGNFPPRFSGLQFPNYSSELNVNALELDDSALYLCASSQGLFSGNTIYFGEGSWLTVV.

V gene TRBV4-1 combines with J gene TRBJ1-1; 7 positions agree with TRBD1. The CDR3 loop spans 15 amino acids. With V trimmed by 0 bases and J by 4 bases, 5 bases remained unmatched. Germline assignment: CDR1 MGHRA and CDR2 YSYEKL. The CDR3 coding sequence is TGCGCCAGCAGCCAAGAGACAGGGTGGTTCACTGAAGCTTTCTTT. Amino acids: CASSQETGWFTEAFF.

J is TRBJ1-4 and V is TRBV27; weak D call: TRBD1 (6 bases). Germline V gene sequence: CDR1 MNHEY, CDR2 SMNVEV (reference sequence). V was cut by 0 bases and J by 11 bases, with 16 bases left in between. CDR3 length: 15 amino acids. CDR3 sequence reads: CASSLSNGDIGKLFF. CDR3 in DNA: TGTGCCAGCAGTTTATCTAACGGGGACATTGGCAAACTGTTTTTT.

This clone turned up a few times. The CDR3 sequence: CASSAAGTEAFF. CDR3 nucleotide sequence: TGTGCCAGTAGCGCCGCGGGCACTGAAGCTTTCTTT. The chain uses TRBV19 and TRBJ1-1, with D hard to call. CDR1 is LNHDA, CDR2 SQIVND, per germline (reference sequence). Trimming took 6 bases from V and 4 from J, leaving 9 bases between them. There are 12 residues in the CDR3. The whole variable domain, remainder taken from reference TRBV19 and TRBJ1-1, is DGGITQSPKYLFRKEGQNVTLSCEQNLNHDAMYWYRQDPGQGLRLIYYSQIVNDFQKGDIAEGYSVSREKKESFPLTVTSAQKNPTAFYLCASSAAGTEAFFGQGTRLTVV.

This chain uses TRBV2 with TRBJ1-1; the D gene is possibly TRBD1 (5 bases). This CDR3 is 13 amino acids long. Germline V gene lookup returns CDR1 SNHLY and CDR2 FYNNEI. V dropped 7 bases and J dropped 3 bases, with 12 bases sitting between them. The CDR3 DNA reads TGTGCCAGCATAGGTGGGGGGTACACTGAAGCTTTCTTT. Amino acid sequence: CASIGGGYTEAFF.

V usage is TRBV27 and J usage is TRBJ2-7; D is undetermined. The V gene's germline CDR1 is MNHEY and CDR2 SMNVEV (reference sequence). The length of the CDR3 is 14 residues. The ends were cut back, 0 bases at V and 2 bases at J, with 8 bases in the middle. The CDR3 spells CASSLSRLPYEQYF. CDR3 coding DNA: TGTGCCAGCAGTTTATCGAGGTTACCCTACGAGCAGTACTTC.

The chain is built from TRBV4-2 and TRBJ2-3; 11 nucleotides line up with TRBD2. The junction had 2 bases not matched to a gene; V was cut back by 2 bases and J by 1 base. CDR1 and CDR2 (germline): LGHNA, YNFKEQ. This CDR3 has 16 amino acids. The CDR3 sequence: CASSQTGLAGTDTQYF. The CDR3 coding sequence is TGTGCCAGCAGCCAAACGGGACTAGCGGGCACAGATACGCAGTATTTT.

V gene TRBV7-9 combines with J gene TRBJ2-3; D uncertain. The germline V gene has CDR1 SEHNR and CDR2 FQNEAQ (reference sequence). The germline V and J ends were trimmed by 3 bases and 5 bases, with 6 bases remaining between them. This CDR3 contains 12 residues. In nucleotides, the CDR3 is TGTGCCAGCAGCTTCCCCGGAGATACGCAGTATTTT. Its protein is CASSFPGDTQYF.

The chain recombines TRBV27 with TRBJ1-5; the D is unclear. CDR3 length: 13 amino acids. The ends were cut back, 3 bases at V and 1 base at J, with 4 bases in the middle. Germline V gene data show CDR1 as MNHEY and CDR2 as SMNVEV (reference sequence). The CDR3 protein is CASSFRSNQPQHF. Here the CDR3 DNA reads TGTGCCAGCAGTTTTAGAAGCAATCAGCCCCAGCATTTT.

The rearrangement uses TRBV14 and TRBJ2-3, with TRBD2 matching over 13 bases. V lost 4 bases to trimming and J lost 5 bases; unmatched junction nucleotides: 3. The length of the CDR3 is 15 residues. CDR1 is SGHDN, CDR2 FVKESK, per germline. Written as DNA, the CDR3 is TGTGCCAGCAGCCGCGGGACTAGCGGGGTAGATACGCAGTATTTT. Its protein product is CASSRGTSGVDTQYF.